The 27 T cell receptor beta chains listed next were all sequenced from one sample in a study of CD8+CD57+ T cells in acquired aplastic anemia. Before being chosen for sequencing, patients had shown CD8+CD57+ cell expansion by flow cytometry. Genomic DNA, the template, was used for profiling of the TCR beta VDJ and CDR3. TCRdb re-derived calls from the reads in MiXCR, one entry per CDR3 protein. The sample consists of approximately 200,000 distinct CDR3 sequences, less than 60% of them appearing once. Sequencing input: sorted CD4+, CD8+, or CD8+CD57+ T cells (not recorded which) from PBMCs. Receptor source: a human donor with aplastic anemia.

J is TRBJ2-7 and V is TRBV24-1; D perhaps matches TRBD1 (5 bases). Germline loops: CDR1 KGHDR, CDR2 SFDVKD. Between the trimmed V and J ends, which lost 3 bases and 6 bases, there was a span of 20 bases. This CDR3 comprises 16 residues. CDR3 sequence reads: CATSDGPARVISEQYF. CDR3 DNA sequence: TGTGCCACCAGTGATGGTCCGGCCAGGGTAATTAGCGAGCAGTACTTC.

This clonotype was observed a few times. This rearrangement joins TRBV25-1 to TRBJ2-7; TRBD1 matches 7 bases. CDR1 and CDR2 (germline): MGHDK, SYGVNS. After removal of 5 bases from V and 6 bases from J, the junction contained 4 bases not matched to a gene. CDR3 length equals 12 residues. CDR3 protein: CASSLNRGEQYF. DNA of the CDR3: TGTGCCAGCAGTTTAAACAGGGGCGAGCAGTACTTC.

This clonotype was observed once. The chain is built from TRBV7-6 and TRBJ2-5; 12 nucleotides agree with TRBD2. CDR3 length: 19 amino acids. After removal of 0 bases from V and 2 bases from J, the junction contained 10 bases not matched to a gene. CDR1 is SGHVS and CDR2 is FNYEAQ in the germline V gene. CDR3 nucleotide sequence: TGTGCCAGCAGCTTAGCGATCCCGTCTAGCGGGGGGGATCAAGAGACCCAGTACTTC. Its translation: CASSLAIPSSGGDQETQYF.

This clonotype was detected only a few times. The rearrangement uses TRBV2 and TRBJ1-4, with D possibly being TRBD1 (5 bases). Trimming cost V 4 bases and J 7 bases, with 10 bases left between them. Germline CDR1 and CDR2: SNHLY and FYNNEI. This CDR3 is 13 amino acids long. This CDR3 reads CASSVRQIEKLFF. Here the CDR3 DNA reads TGTGCCAGCAGTGTTAGACAGATTGAAAAACTGTTTTTT.

Ten or more counts support this clonotype. The chain links TRBV9 to TRBJ2-5, with 7 nucleotides matching TRBD1. V lost 3 bases and J lost 5; bases outside the gene matches: 16. CDR1 and CDR2 from the germline V gene are SGDLS and YYNGEE. This CDR3 is built from 17 residues. This CDR3 is CASSERDRVIVGETQYF. The CDR3 nucleotides are TGTGCCAGCAGCGAACGTGACAGGGTAATCGTAGGGGAGACCCAGTACTTC.

The rearrangement uses TRBV15 and TRBJ1-2; TRBD1 agrees at 8 bases. The CDR3 contains 15 residues. Losses at the gene ends were 0 bases for V and 10 bases for J; bases not matched to a gene: 10. Germline assignment: CDR1 LNHNV and CDR2 YYDKDF (reference sequence). The CDR3 bases are TGTGCCACCAGCAGAGATTGGCAGACAGGGGATCCCTACACCTTC. Protein sequence: CATSRDWQTGDPYTF.

The chain recombines TRBV28 with TRBJ1-5; D possibly corresponds to TRBD1 (6 bases). Trimming shortened V by 6 bases and J by 4 bases, and 16 bases separated the two germline ends. Germline assignment: CDR1 MDHEN and CDR2 SYDVKM. This CDR3 is 15 amino acids long. CDR3 nucleotides: TGTGCCAGCAGGGGAACGGGGGGGCTAAATCAGCCCCAGCATTTT. Residues: CASRGTGGLNQPQHF.

This chain connects TRBV11-2 to TRBJ2-7; TRBD1 might be the D (5 bases). V dropped 4 bases and J dropped 2 bases, with 9 bases sitting between them. The CDR3 spans 13 residues. CDR1 SGHAT and CDR2 FQNNGV come from the germline V gene. In nucleotides, the CDR3 is TGTGCCAGCAGCTCCCAAGGGGCCTACGAGCAGTACTTC. It translates to CASSSQGAYEQYF.

This chain joins TRBV19 and TRBJ2-3; D gene uncertain. The CDR3 length is 14 residues. Trimming removed 6 bases from V and 0 bases from J, with 10 bases in between. The V gene's germline CDR1 is LNHDA and CDR2 SQIVND (reference sequence). This CDR3 is CASRTVASTDTQYF. The CDR3 DNA is TGTGCCAGTAGAACGGTGGCTAGCACAGATACGCAGTATTTT.

This clonotype showed up many times. The chain recombines TRBV5-1 with TRBJ1-3, with TRBD1 as a possible D gene (6 bases). The CDR3 totals 15 residues. With 4 bases removed from V and 4 bases from J, the gap between germline ends came to 15 bases. CDR1 is SGHRS and CDR2 is YFSETQ in the germline V gene. The CDR3 here is CASSRGGQQGNTIYF. The CDR3 DNA sequence: TGCGCCAGCAGCAGGGGCGGACAGCAAGGAAACACCATATATTTT.

A note on this clonotype: This likely comes from a read error, as the CDR3 has no conserved phenylalanine or tryptophan at its end. V is TRBV10-3 and J is TRBJ1-5; D is undetermined. The germline V and J ends were trimmed by 10 bases and 4 bases, with 20 bases remaining between them. CDR1 and CDR2 (germline): ENHRY, SYGVKD. The CDR3 runs to 15 residues. CDR3 bases: TGTGCCAGCAGCTCGGCAGTTACAGATAATCAGCCCCAGCATCTT. Amino acid sequence: CASSSAVTDNQPQHL.

This clonotype has at least ten counts. The CDR3 is CASSWEGARGQPQHF. The CDR3 region has the DNA TGCGCCAGCAGCTGGGAGGGGGCTCGGGGTCAGCCCCAGCATTTT. The chain uses TRBV5-1 and TRBJ1-5; 7 bases align to TRBD1. The V gene end was trimmed by 3 bases and the J gene end by 6 bases; junction bases not matched to a gene: 9. The CDR3 totals 15 residues. Looked up from germline, CDR1 is SGHRS and CDR2 is YFSETQ.

The gene calls are TRBV29-1 and TRBJ2-7; D is ambiguous. V lost 6 bases to trimming and J lost 5 bases, with 17 bases between them. This CDR3 is 13 amino acids long. Per the germline V gene, CDR1 is SQVTM and CDR2 is ANQGSEA. The CDR3 protein is CSVMRLLEDEQYF. The DNA for the CDR3 is TGCAGCGTCATGCGGCTCCTCGAGGACGAGCAGTACTTC.

In this sample, this clonotype turned up once. The chain has TRBV20-1 and TRBJ1-5, with a tentative D call TRBD1 (5 bases). Germline values: CDR1 DFQATT, CDR2 SNEGSKA (reference sequence). The CDR3 spans 17 residues. Trimming removed 0 bases at V and 3 bases at J, with 18 bases between. CDR3 in amino acids: CSARDPEGRGLNQPQHF. CDR3 bases: TGCAGTGCTAGAGACCCCGAGGGGAGGGGCCTCAATCAGCCCCAGCATTTT.

With respect to this clonotype: A much more abundant neighbour one base away suggests this may be a read error. The chain employs TRBV5-6 and TRBJ1-2, with 11 nucleotides matching TRBD1. Trimming cost V 0 bases and J 7 bases; bases outside gene matches: 5. CDR1 is SGHDT, CDR2 YYEEEE, per germline. The CDR3 runs 15 residues. The CDR3 DNA is TGTGCCAGCAGCTTGGGGACAGGGGGCCTCGGTGGCTACACCTTC. This gives the protein CASSLGTGGLGGYTF.

The rearrangement uses TRBV7-9 and TRBJ2-7, with 9 bases identical to TRBD1. Germline assignment: CDR1 SEHNR and CDR2 FQNEAQ (reference sequence). The length of the CDR3 is 14 residues. With 1 base clipped from V and 6 bases from J, the junction kept 4 bases outside the gene matches. The CDR3 reads CASSLEQGAAEQYF. DNA for the CDR3: TGTGCCAGCAGCTTAGAACAGGGGGCGGCCGAGCAGTACTTC. Full variable domain (remainder filled in from reference TRBV7-9 and TRBJ2-7): DTGVSQNPRHKITKRGQNVTFRCDPISEHNRLYWYRQTLGQGPEFLTYFQNEAQLEKSRLLSDRFSAERPKGSFSTLEIQRTEQGDSAMYLCASSLEQGAAEQYFGPGTRLTVT.

This chain connects TRBV29-1 to TRBJ2-1; 10 bases map to TRBD2. Germline trimming cut 3 bases from V and 4 bases from J; bases unmatched to any gene: 3. Germline CDR1 is SQVTM and CDR2 is ANQGSEA. CDR3 length: 14 amino acids. The CDR3 nucleotides are TGCAGCGTTGACACTAGCGGGGTTTACAATGAGCAGTTCTTC. Amino acid sequence: CSVDTSGVYNEQFF.

The rearrangement links TRBV20-1 to TRBJ1-1, with D possibly TRBD1 on 6 matching bases. Trimming stripped 8 bases from V and 4 bases from J, with 20 bases between. The CDR3 runs to 14 residues. Germline CDR1 and CDR2: DFQATT and SNEGSKA (reference sequence). The CDR3 bases are TGCAGTTCGATCCCGGGGGCGCCGGGCACTGAAGCTTTCTTT. Translation: CSSIPGAPGTEAFF.

This clonotype occurred many times. The rearrangement links TRBV7-2 to TRBJ1-6; D remains unclear. Germline CDR1 is SGHTA and CDR2 is FQGNSA. The CDR3 spans 14 residues. Between the trimmed V and J ends, which lost 5 bases and 7 bases, there was a span of 12 bases. CDR3 nucleotides: TGTGCCAGCAGCCAGCTTGCGGCCAATTCACCCCTCCACTTT. Protein product: CASSQLAANSPLHF.

This clonotype appeared a few times. The chain is built from TRBV2 and TRBJ2-1; the match to TRBD1 covers 7 bases. Germline CDR1 is SNHLY and CDR2 is FYNNEI. This CDR3 has 13 amino acids. Trimming cost V 7 bases and J 5 bases; bases outside gene matches: 5. The CDR3 region has the DNA TGTGCCAGCAAACCGACAGGGAACAATGAGCAGTTCTTC. This codes for CASKPTGNNEQFF.

This chain connects TRBV12-3 or TRBV12-4 to TRBJ2-3; unclear D gene. This CDR3 has 15 residues. V shed 5 bases and J shed 0 bases, with 12 bases lying between them. CDR3 sequence (DNA): TGTGCCAGCAGTCTTCAACCACCTAGCACAGATACGCAGTATTTT. As protein: CASSLQPPSTDTQYF.

This clonotype was counted at least ten times. This sequence joins TRBV6-1 and TRBJ2-2; 8 nucleotides align to TRBD1. Germline V gene data show CDR1 as MNHNS and CDR2 as SASEGT. The CDR3 loop spans 17 amino acids. V dropped 4 bases and J dropped 8; count of bases not matched to a gene: 15. This chain's CDR3 is CASSVVGVGQGSGELFF. DNA of the CDR3: TGTGCCAGCAGTGTAGTAGGTGTTGGACAGGGCTCGGGGGAGCTGTTTTTT.

This clonotype was recorded only once. The chain employs TRBV7-9 and TRBJ2-7; a weak D match, TRBD1 (6 bases). CDR3 size: 12 residues. Germline values: CDR1 SEHNR, CDR2 FQNEAQ (reference sequence). The germline V and J ends were trimmed by 3 bases and 7 bases, with 10 bases remaining between them. The CDR3 region has the DNA TGTGCCAGCAGCTTCCCGAGGGGGGAGCAGTACTTC. Its protein product is CASSFPRGEQYF.

The chain uses TRBV12-3 or TRBV12-4 and TRBJ2-7, with 9 bases identical to TRBD1. J was trimmed by 2 bases and V by 7 bases; bases with no gene match: 12. The CDR3 sequence is 16 residues long. The CDR3 region is CASTRKGDRDTYEQYF. In DNA form, the CDR3 reads TGTGCCAGCACCCGCAAGGGGGACAGGGATACCTACGAGCAGTACTTC.

The chain combines TRBV4-3 with TRBJ1-6, with 8 bases aligning to TRBD1. J was trimmed by 5 bases and V by 0 bases; bases with no gene match: 3. Germline-derived CDR1 and CDR2 are LGHNA and YSLEER. The CDR3 totals 16 residues. In nucleotides, the CDR3 is TGCGCCAGCAGCCAAGATCCAGGGGGCGATAATTCACCCCTCCACTTT. Its protein product is CASSQDPGGDNSPLHF.

The V and J genes are TRBV20-1 and TRBJ2-7; TRBD2 is a possible D gene (6 bases). The germline V gene has CDR1 DFQATT and CDR2 SNEGSKA (reference sequence). The CDR3 contains 14 residues. V was clipped by 3 bases and J by 3 bases, with 15 bases between them. In nucleotides, the CDR3 is TGCAGTGCTAGTTCGGGGGATCGGGGCTACGAGCAGTACTTC. Amino acid sequence: CSASSGDRGYEQYF.

Comments on this clonotype: This may stem from a read error, because a much larger clone lies one nucleotide away. The rearrangement links TRBV5-5 to TRBJ2-3; 10 bases map to TRBD2. Germline V gene data show CDR1 as SGHKS and CDR2 as YYEKEE (reference sequence). The CDR3 extends over 14 amino acids. CDR3 DNA: TGCGCCAGCAAGCGGGGGGGAAACACAGATACGAAGTATTTT. Protein: CASKRGGNTDTKYF.